This entry describes one TCR beta chain. The sample comes from a study of blood T cell repertoires in COVID-19. Study details: Sites across the United States, Italy and Spain contributed samples from acute and convalescent COVID-19.

The authors' processing: Amplifying reference gene primers gave estimates of nucleated cell counts. Some clones are missing from TCRdb's copy, which holds only in-frame ones; the method was immunoSEQ multiplex PCR. From that table come the V and J calls and clone size; the DNA was used to work out D and trimming. The repertoire holds hundreds of thousands of clones, with approximately 88% as singletons. Membership in each cohort depended on participant-reported clinical history. Recovery meant two consecutive negative NP/OP PCR tests, professional clearance, or resolved symptoms. Trimming took off 2 bases at V and 6 bases at J, with 10 bases between the two ends. There are 13 residues in the CDR3. Germline V lookup: CDR1 KGHSH, CDR2 LQKENI.

The sequence came from a woman aged 40 to 49 who had recovered from COVID-19. This chain uses TRBV18 with TRBJ1-2; D might be TRBD1 (6 bases). The sequenced sample was PBMCs or T cells enriched from blood (not recorded which). The CDR3 coding sequence is TGTGCCAGCTCACCAGGACAGAAGAATGGCTACACCTTC. This encodes CASSPGQKNGYTF.